The entry below gives a single TCR beta chain sequence along with its context. V shed 4 bases, J shed 2 bases, and the junction held 16 bases outside the gene matches. The CDR3 covers 18 residues. Looked up from germline, CDR1 is MNHEY and CDR2 is SVGEGT. These data are taken from a study of CD8+CD57+ T cells in acquired aplastic anemia. Genomic DNA served as template for TCR beta VDJ and CDR3 profiling. Each CDR3 protein is one row after TCRdb ran MiXCR on the reads. The repertoire includes under 200,000 distinct CDR3 sequences, 35% to 55% of them detected once, and 1.1% sits in the top ten. This chain connects TRBV6-2 or TRBV6-3 to TRBJ1-2, with TRBD1 matching 7 bases. The sequenced material came from sorted CD4+, CD8+, or CD8+CD57+ T cells (not recorded which) from PBMCs. The clonotype comes from a human donor in good health. The CDR3 region has the DNA TGTGCCAGCAGTTCGTCCATGAGTATCGAGACAGGGAACTATGGCTACACCTTC. As protein: CASSSSMSIETGNYGYTF.